The present T cell receptor beta chain was sequenced within a study of T cells of healthy individuals. Germline CDR1 reads SGHTA; CDR2 reads FQGTGA. This CDR3 contains 15 residues. V gave up 1 base and J gave up 9 bases; unmatched junction bases: 8. MiXCR was run by TCRdb on the 5' RACE reads, yielding one entry per CDR3 protein. The data contain roughly 87,000 distinct CDR3 sequences, roughly 18% of them singletons. This clonotype appeared a few times. V gene TRBV7-3 combines with J gene TRBJ2-1, with 8 bases fitting TRBD2. The receptor was derived from a human donor in good health. The CDR3 region is CASSLITSGMGEQFF. The DNA of the CDR3 is TGTGCCAGCAGCTTAATTACTAGCGGTATGGGTGAGCAGTTCTTC.